The clone carrying this T cell receptor beta chain turned up a few times. Its target is not known. Study results and caveats: Greatest tumor Treg TCR overlap was with tumor naive CD4+ cells. The TCR gene usage of tumor memory CD4+ T cells clustered together with blood and lymph node memory CD4+ cells and with lymph node naive CD4+ cells.

Germline V gene sequence: CDR1 SGHAT, CDR2 FQNNGV. The CDR3 consists of 15 residues. V shed 4 bases and J shed 2 bases, with 12 bases lying between them. After constant-region reverse-primer amplification, full-length variable regions underwent semi-nested PCR with Nested Universal Primer A. TCRdb reprocessed the 5' RACE reads with MiXCR, giving one entry per CDR3 protein. The sample has 60,000 to 65,000 distinct CDR3 sequences; more than 25% are singletons. V gene TRBV11-2 combines with J gene TRBJ1-5; D unclear. Sequencing was done on a sample of tumor-infiltrating naive CD4+ T cells sorted from the breast tumor. Noted subset: naive CD4+ T cells, CD4+CD45RA+CD25-. This receptor was obtained from a female donor with breast cancer. CDR3 nucleotide sequence: TGTGCCAGCAGCTACCGATTTGAACGCAATCAGCCCCAGCATTTT. Encoded protein: CASSYRFERNQPQHF.